The 15 T cell receptor beta chains presented below share a single source sample, sequenced in a study of control samples from healthy donors and cancer patients. Assay used: immunoSEQ multiplex PCR; TCRdb lists only in-frame clones, some missing. The sample contains about 150,000 clones, about 94% of which appear only once. Sequenced input: blood. Receptor source: a middle-aged man in good health.

The chain uses TRBV5-1 and TRBJ1-1, with 7 positions matching TRBD1. The CDR3 spans 15 residues. J was trimmed by 1 base and V by 4 bases; bases with no gene match: 7. In germline, CDR1 is SGHRS, CDR2 YFSETQ. The CDR3 protein is CASSPRDSPNTEAFF. The CDR3 nucleotides read TGCGCCAGCAGCCCCCGGGACAGTCCGAACACTGAAGCTTTCTTT.

The rearrangement links TRBV2 to TRBJ2-3, with D unresolved. Looked up from germline, CDR1 is SNHLY and CDR2 is FYNNEI. The CDR3 runs to 15 residues. Between the trimmed V and J ends, which lost 6 bases and 2 bases, there was a span of 15 bases. The CDR3 spells CASRADRILTDTQYF. CDR3 coding DNA: TGTGCCAGCAGAGCAGATAGGATCCTCACAGATACGCAGTATTTT.

The rearrangement joins TRBV6-4 to TRBJ2-3; 13 bases fit TRBD2. This CDR3 is built from 15 residues. V lost 8 bases, J lost 1 base, and 3 bases stayed unmatched. Germline CDR1 MRHNA, CDR2 SNTAGT. As DNA, the CDR3 is TGTGCCAGCGCCGGGACTAGCGGGGGCACAGATACGCAGTATTTT. Protein: CASAGTSGGTDTQYF.

The chain has TRBV30 and TRBJ1-2; a weak D match, TRBD1 (5 bases). Trimming removed 0 bases from V and 8 bases from J, with 13 bases in between. The V gene's germline CDR1 is GTSNPN and CDR2 SVGIG (reference sequence). The CDR3 extends over 13 amino acids. The CDR3 loop reads CAWSVGEVKGYTF. The CDR3, as DNA: TGTGCCTGGAGTGTGGGGGAAGTAAAAGGCTACACCTTC. The full variable domain, completed using reference TRBV30 and TRBJ1-2, is SQTIHQWPATLVQPVGSPLSLECTVEGTSNPNLYWYRQAAGRGLQLLFYSVGIGQISSEVPQNLSASRPQDRQFILSSKKLLLSDSGFYLCAWSVGEVKGYTFGSGTRLTVV.

The chain employs TRBV19 and TRBJ1-1; no definite D call. The germline CDR1 and CDR2 sequences are LNHDA and SQIVND (reference sequence). Trimming shortened V by 2 bases and J by 2 bases, and 9 bases separated the two germline ends. The CDR3 is made up of 14 amino acids. CDR3 loop: CASSIPGLNTEAFF. DNA for the CDR3: TGTGCCAGTAGTATACCGGGCCTTAACACTGAAGCTTTCTTT.

This clone was counted only a few times. The gene calls are TRBV4-2 and TRBJ1-1; perhaps TRBD1 as D (5 bases). This CDR3 contains 13 residues. Germline assignment: CDR1 LGHNA and CDR2 YNFKEQ. The V end was cut by 0 bases, the J end by 3 bases, with 5 bases between. As DNA, the CDR3 is TGTGCCAGCAGCCAAGAGGGGGACACTGAAGCTTTCTTT. This translates into CASSQEGDTEAFF.

The rearrangement links TRBV6-4 to TRBJ1-1; 8 bases are shared with TRBD1. J was trimmed by 8 bases and V by 3 bases; bases with no gene match: 5. Germline V CDR1 and CDR2: MRHNA, SNTAGT. The CDR3 has 13 residues. CDR3: CASSEAGDREAFF. The DNA of the CDR3 is TGTGCCAGCAGTGAGGCCGGGGACAGGGAAGCTTTCTTT.

This rearrangement joins TRBV2 to TRBJ1-5; no firm D call. Germline V CDR1 and CDR2: SNHLY, FYNNEI. The CDR3 loop spans 14 amino acids. The V end was cut by 2 bases, the J end by 1 base, with 6 bases between. CDR3 nucleotide sequence: TGTGCCAGCAGTGAACGACGGAGCAATCAGCCCCAGCATTTT. Amino acid sequence: CASSERRSNQPQHF. Full variable domain (remainder filled in from reference TRBV2 and TRBJ1-5): EPEVTQTPSHQVTQMGQEVILRCVPISNHLYFYWYRQILGQKVEFLVSFYNNEISEKSEIFDDQFSVERPDGSNFTLKIRSTKLEDSAMYFCASSERRSNQPQHFGDGTRLSIL.

V is TRBV6-2 or TRBV6-3 and J is TRBJ2-5, with D possibly TRBD1 on 6 matching bases. Germline CDR1 reads MNHEY; CDR2 reads SVGEGT. V was shortened by 4 bases and J by 5 bases, with 17 bases between the two germline ends. This CDR3 region has 15 residues. DNA of the CDR3: TGTGCCAGCAGTTCCACCGGGACACCTGTGGAGACCCAGTACTTC. Its translation: CASSSTGTPVETQYF.

The rearrangement joins TRBV7-9 to TRBJ1-3; D not resolved. This CDR3 is 16 amino acids long. Germline lookup yields CDR1 SEHNR and CDR2 FQNEAQ (reference sequence). V lost 1 base to trimming and J lost 0 bases, with 10 bases between them. The CDR3 is CASSLGGTASGNTIYF. DNA for the CDR3: TGTGCCAGCAGCTTAGGGGGAACGGCCTCTGGAAACACCATATATTTT.

This chain links TRBV4-1 with TRBJ1-1; TRBD1 might be the D (6 bases). Germline V CDR1 and CDR2: MGHRA, YSYEKL. The CDR3 consists of 13 residues. Trimming pared 3 bases from V and 7 bases from J, leaving 12 bases between. CDR3 nucleotides: TGCGCCAGCAGCCAGATACAGGGTATTGAAGCTTTCTTT. Translating gives CASSQIQGIEAFF.

The chain uses TRBV28 and TRBJ1-1; D possibly corresponds to TRBD1 (5 bases). Germline lookup yields CDR1 MDHEN and CDR2 SYDVKM. CDR3 length: 12 amino acids. Trimming removed 7 bases at V and 1 base at J, with 7 bases between. The CDR3 sequence is CASKQGNTEAFF. CDR3 in DNA: TGTGCCAGCAAGCAGGGGAACACTGAAGCTTTCTTT.

This chain joins TRBV9 and TRBJ2-3; unclear D gene. This CDR3 region has 16 residues. CDR1 is SGDLS, CDR2 YYNGEE, per germline. V dropped 0 bases and J dropped 2 bases, with 13 bases sitting between them. The CDR3 sequence: CASSVAASTLTDTQYF. For the CDR3, the DNA is TGTGCCAGCAGCGTAGCCGCCTCTACCCTCACAGATACGCAGTATTTT.

The chain couples TRBV19 to TRBJ2-1, with 9 bases fitting TRBD1. The junction had 6 bases not matched to a gene; V was cut back by 3 bases and J by 3 bases. Germline CDR1 LNHDA, CDR2 SQIVND (reference sequence). The CDR3 is 16 residues long. CDR3 sequence: CASSIGTGWDYNEQFF. The CDR3 DNA reads TGTGCCAGTAGTATCGGGACAGGGTGGGACTACAATGAGCAGTTCTTC.

The CDR3 sequence: CASSETGSGNTEAFF. The CDR3 bases are TGTGCCAGCAGTGAAACGGGCTCAGGGAACACTGAAGCTTTCTTT. The chain combines TRBV6-1 with TRBJ1-1; D is ambiguous. CDR1 and CDR2 from the germline V gene are MNHNS and SASEGT. CDR3 length equals 15 residues. Trimming removed 2 bases from V and 1 base from J, with 11 bases in between.